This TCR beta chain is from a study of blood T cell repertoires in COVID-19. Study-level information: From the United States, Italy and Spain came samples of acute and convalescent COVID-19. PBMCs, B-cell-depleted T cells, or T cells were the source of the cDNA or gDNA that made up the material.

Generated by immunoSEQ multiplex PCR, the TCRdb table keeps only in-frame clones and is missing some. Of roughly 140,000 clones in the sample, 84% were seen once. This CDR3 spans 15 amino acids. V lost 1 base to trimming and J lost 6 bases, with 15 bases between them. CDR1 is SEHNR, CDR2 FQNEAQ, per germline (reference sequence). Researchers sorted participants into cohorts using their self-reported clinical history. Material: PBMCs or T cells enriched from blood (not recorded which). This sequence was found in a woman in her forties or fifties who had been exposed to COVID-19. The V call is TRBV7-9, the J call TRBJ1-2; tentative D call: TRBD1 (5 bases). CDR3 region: CASSLGGVGENGYTF. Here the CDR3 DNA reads TGTGCCAGCAGCTTAGGCGGTGTAGGGGAAAATGGCTACACCTTC.